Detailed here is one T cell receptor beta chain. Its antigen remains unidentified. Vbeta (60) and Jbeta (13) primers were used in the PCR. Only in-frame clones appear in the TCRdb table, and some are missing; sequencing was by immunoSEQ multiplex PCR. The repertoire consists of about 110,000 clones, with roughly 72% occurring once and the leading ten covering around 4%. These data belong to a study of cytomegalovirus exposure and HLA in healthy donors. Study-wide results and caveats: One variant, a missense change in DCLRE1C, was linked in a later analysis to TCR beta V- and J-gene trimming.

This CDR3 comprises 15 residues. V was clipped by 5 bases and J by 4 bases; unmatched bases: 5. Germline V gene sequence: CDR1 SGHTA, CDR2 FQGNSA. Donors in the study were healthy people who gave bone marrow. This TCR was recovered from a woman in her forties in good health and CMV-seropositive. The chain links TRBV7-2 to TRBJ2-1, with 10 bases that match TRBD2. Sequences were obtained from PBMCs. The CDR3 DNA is TGTGCCAGCAGCGCAAGCGGGGGGGCGTACAATGAGCAGTTCTTC. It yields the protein CASSASGGAYNEQFF.